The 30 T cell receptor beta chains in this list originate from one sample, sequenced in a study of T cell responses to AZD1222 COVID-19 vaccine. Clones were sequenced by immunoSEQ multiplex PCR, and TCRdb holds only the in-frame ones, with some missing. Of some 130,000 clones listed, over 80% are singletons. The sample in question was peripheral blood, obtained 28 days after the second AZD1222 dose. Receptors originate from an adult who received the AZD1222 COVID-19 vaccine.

This chain's CDR3 is CASSEETLSSYNEQFF. The CDR3 nucleotides are TGTGCCAGCAGTGAAGAAACTCTAAGCTCCTACAATGAGCAGTTCTTC. This sequence joins TRBV2 and TRBJ2-1; the D is unclear. The CDR3 length is 16 residues. Trimming stripped 1 base from V and 0 bases from J, with 10 bases between. The germline V gene encodes CDR1 SNHLY and CDR2 FYNNEI.

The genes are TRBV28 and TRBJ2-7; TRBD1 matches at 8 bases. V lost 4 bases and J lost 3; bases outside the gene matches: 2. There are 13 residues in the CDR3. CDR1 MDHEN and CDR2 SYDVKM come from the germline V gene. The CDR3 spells CASSYGTGYEQYF. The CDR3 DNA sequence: TGTGCCAGCAGTTACGGGACAGGCTACGAGCAGTACTTC. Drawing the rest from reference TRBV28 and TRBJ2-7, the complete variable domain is DVKVTQSSRYLVKRTGEKVFLECVQDMDHENMFWYRQDPGLGLRLIYFSYDVKMKEKGDIPEGYSVSREKKERFSLILESASTNQTSMYLCASSYGTGYEQYFGPGTRLTVT.

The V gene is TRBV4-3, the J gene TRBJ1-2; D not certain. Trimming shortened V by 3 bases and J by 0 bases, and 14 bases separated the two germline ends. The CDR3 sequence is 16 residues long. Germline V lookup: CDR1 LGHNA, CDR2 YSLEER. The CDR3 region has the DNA TGCGCCAGCAGCCAGGAGAGGACCGGCCCTAACTATGGCTACACCTTC. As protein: CASSQERTGPNYGYTF.

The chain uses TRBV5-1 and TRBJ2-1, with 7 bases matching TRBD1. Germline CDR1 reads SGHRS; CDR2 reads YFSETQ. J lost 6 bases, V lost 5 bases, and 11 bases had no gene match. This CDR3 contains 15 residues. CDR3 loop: CASSQGGSPINEQFF. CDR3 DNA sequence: TGCGCCAGCAGTCAAGGGGGCAGCCCCATCAATGAGCAGTTCTTC.

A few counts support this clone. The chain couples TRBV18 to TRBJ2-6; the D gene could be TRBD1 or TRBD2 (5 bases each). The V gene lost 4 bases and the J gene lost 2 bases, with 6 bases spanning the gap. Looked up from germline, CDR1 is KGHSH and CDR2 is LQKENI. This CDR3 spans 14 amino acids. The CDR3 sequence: CASSRGPGANVLTF. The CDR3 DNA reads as TGTGCCAGCTCACGGGGACCTGGGGCCAACGTCCTGACTTTC.

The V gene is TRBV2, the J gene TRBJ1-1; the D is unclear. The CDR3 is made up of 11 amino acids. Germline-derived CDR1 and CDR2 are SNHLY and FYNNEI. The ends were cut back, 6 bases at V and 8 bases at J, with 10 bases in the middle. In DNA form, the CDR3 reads TGTGCCAGCAGCTCCTATTTAGAAGCTTTCTTT. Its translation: CASSSYLEAFF.

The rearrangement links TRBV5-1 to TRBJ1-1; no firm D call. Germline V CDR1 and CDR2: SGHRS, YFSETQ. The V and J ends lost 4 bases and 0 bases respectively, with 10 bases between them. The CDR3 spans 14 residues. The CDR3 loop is CASSDPLLNTEAFF. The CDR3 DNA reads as TGCGCCAGCAGCGACCCCCTCCTGAACACTGAAGCTTTCTTT. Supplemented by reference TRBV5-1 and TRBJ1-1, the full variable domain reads KAGVTQTPRYLIKTRGQQVTLSCSPISGHRSVSWYQQTPGQGLQFLFEYFSETQRNKGNFPGRFSGRQFSNSRSEMNVSTLELGDSALYLCASSDPLLNTEAFFGQGTRLTVV.

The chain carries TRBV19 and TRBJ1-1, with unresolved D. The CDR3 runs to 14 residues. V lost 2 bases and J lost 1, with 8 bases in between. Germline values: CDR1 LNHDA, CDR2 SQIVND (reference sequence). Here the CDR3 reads CASSISLGNTEAFF. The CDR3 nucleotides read TGTGCCAGTAGTATATCTTTAGGGAACACTGAAGCTTTCTTT.

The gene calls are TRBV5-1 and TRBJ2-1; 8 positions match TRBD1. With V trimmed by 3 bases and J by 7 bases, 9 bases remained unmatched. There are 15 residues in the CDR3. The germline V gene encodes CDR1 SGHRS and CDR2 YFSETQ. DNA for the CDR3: TGCGCCAGCAGCTCGACAGGGGCGGTATCGAATGAGCAGTTCTTC. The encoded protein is CASSSTGAVSNEQFF.

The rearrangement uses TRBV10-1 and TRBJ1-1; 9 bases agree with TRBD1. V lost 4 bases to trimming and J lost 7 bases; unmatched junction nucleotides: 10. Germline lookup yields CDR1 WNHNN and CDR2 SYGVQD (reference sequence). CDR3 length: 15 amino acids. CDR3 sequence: CASSALGTGKDEAFF. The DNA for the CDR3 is TGCGCCAGCAGTGCATTGGGGACAGGGAAGGATGAAGCTTTCTTT.

The chain's CDR3 is CASSLTYRGDAGYTF. CDR3 DNA: TGTGCCAGCTCACTCACGTATCGGGGGGACGCTGGCTACACCTTC. The chain employs TRBV18 and TRBJ1-2, with TRBD1 as a possible D gene (5 bases). CDR1 and CDR2 (germline): KGHSH, LQKENI. The V end was cut by 4 bases, the J end by 7 bases, with 19 bases between. This CDR3 comprises 15 residues.

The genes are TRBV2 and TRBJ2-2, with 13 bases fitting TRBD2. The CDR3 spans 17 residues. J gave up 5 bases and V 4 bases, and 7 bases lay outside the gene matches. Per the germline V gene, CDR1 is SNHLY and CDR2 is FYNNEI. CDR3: CASSATSGGVYTGELFF. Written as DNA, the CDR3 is TGTGCCAGCAGTGCAACTAGCGGGGGGGTATATACCGGGGAGCTGTTTTTT.

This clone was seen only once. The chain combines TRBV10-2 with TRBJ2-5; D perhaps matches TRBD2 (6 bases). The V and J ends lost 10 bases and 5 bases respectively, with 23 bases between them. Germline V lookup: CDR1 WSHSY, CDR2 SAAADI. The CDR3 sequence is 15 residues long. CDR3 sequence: CATSWRAQVQETQYF. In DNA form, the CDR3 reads TGCGCCACCTCGTGGAGGGCCCAGGTCCAGGAGACCCAGTACTTC.

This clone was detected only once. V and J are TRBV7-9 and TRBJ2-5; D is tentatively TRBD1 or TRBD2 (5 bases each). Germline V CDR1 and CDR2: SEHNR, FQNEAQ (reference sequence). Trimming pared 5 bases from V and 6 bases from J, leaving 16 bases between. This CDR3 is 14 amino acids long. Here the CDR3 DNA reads TGTGCCAGCAGCGCCCCCGGGACGCTGAAGACCCAGTACTTC. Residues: CASSAPGTLKTQYF.

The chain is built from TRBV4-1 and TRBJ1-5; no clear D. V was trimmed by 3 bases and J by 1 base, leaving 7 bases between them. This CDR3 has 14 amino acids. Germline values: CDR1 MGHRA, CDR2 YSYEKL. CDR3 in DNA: TGCGCCAGCAGCCACCTTGGAAGCAATCAGCCCCAGCATTTT. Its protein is CASSHLGSNQPQHF.

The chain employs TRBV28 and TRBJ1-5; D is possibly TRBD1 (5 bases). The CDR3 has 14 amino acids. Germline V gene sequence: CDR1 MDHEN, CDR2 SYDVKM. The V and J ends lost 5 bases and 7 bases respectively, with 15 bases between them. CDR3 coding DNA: TGTGCCAGCAGTCCTAAGGGGTTTCGGCAGCCCCAGCATTTT. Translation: CASSPKGFRQPQHF.

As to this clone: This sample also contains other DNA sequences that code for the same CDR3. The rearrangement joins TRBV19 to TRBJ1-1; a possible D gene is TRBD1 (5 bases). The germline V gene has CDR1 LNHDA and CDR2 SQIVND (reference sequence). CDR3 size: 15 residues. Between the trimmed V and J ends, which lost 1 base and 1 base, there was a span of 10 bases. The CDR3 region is CASSIGSRGNTEAFF. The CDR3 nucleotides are TGTGCCAGTAGTATAGGGTCGAGGGGGAACACTGAAGCTTTCTTT.

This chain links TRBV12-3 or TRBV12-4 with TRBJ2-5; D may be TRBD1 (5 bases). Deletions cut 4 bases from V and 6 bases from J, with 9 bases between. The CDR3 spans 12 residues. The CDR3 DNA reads TGTGCCAGCAGTTGGGGCAGACAGACCCAGTACTTC. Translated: CASSWGRQTQYF.

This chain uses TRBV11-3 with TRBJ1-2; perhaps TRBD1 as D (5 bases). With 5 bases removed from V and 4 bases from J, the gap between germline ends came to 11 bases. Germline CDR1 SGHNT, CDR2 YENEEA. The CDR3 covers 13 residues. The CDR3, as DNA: TGTGCCAGCAGCCACAGGTTTGGCTATGGCTACACCTTC. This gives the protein CASSHRFGYGYTF.

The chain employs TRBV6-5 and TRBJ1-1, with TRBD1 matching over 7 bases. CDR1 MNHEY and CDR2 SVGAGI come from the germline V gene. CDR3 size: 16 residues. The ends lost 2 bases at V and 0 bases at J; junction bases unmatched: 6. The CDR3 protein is CASSYATGTVNTEAFF. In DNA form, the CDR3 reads TGTGCCAGCAGTTACGCCACCGGGACAGTGAACACTGAAGCTTTCTTT.

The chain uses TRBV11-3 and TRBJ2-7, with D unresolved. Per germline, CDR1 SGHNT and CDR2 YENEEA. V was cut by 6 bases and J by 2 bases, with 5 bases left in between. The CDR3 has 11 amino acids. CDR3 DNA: TGTGCCAGCAGAGGTACCTACGAGCAGTACTTC. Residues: CASRGTYEQYF.

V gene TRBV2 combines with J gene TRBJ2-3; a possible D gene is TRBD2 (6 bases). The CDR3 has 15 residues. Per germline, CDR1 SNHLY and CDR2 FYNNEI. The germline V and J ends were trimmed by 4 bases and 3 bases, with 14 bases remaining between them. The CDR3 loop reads CASSGRGWGTDTQYF. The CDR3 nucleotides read TGTGCCAGCAGTGGACGGGGGTGGGGGACAGATACGCAGTATTTT.

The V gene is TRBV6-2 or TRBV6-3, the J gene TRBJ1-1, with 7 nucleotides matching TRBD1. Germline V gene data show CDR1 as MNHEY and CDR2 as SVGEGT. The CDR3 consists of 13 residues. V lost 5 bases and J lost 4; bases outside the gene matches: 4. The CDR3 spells CASSRQGVTEAFF. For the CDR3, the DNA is TGTGCCAGCAGTCGACAGGGTGTCACTGAAGCTTTCTTT.

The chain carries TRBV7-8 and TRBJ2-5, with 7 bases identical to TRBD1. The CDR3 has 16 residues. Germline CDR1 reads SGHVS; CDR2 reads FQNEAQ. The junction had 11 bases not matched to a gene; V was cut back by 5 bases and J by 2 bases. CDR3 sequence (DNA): TGTGCCAGCAGCCCCCGGACAGGAGGCAAGCAAGAGACCCAGTACTTC. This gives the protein CASSPRTGGKQETQYF. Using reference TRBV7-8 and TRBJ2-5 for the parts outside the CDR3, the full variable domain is GAGVSQSPRYKVAKRGQDVALRCDPISGHVSLFWYQQALGQGPEFLTYFQNEAQLDKSGLPSDRFFAERPEGSVSTLKIQRTQQEDSAVYLCASSPRTGGKQETQYFGPGTRLLVL.

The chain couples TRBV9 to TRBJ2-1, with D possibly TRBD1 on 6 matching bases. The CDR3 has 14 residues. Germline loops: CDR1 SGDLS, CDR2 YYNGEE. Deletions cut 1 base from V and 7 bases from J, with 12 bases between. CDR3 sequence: CASSVMTGRNEQFF. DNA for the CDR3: TGTGCCAGCAGCGTAATGACAGGACGTAATGAGCAGTTCTTC.

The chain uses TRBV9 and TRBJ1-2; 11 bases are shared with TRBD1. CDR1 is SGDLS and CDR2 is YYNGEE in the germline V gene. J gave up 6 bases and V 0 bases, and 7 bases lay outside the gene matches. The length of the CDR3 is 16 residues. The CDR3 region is CASSVGTPGQGDGYTF. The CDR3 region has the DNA TGTGCCAGCAGCGTAGGAACCCCGGGACAGGGGGATGGCTACACCTTC.

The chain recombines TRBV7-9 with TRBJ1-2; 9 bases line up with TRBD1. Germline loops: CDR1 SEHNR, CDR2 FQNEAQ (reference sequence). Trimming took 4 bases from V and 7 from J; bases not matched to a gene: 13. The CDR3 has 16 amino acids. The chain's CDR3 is CASSSDRGQKLRGYTF. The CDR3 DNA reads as TGTGCCAGCAGCTCGGACAGGGGCCAGAAATTACGTGGCTACACCTTC.

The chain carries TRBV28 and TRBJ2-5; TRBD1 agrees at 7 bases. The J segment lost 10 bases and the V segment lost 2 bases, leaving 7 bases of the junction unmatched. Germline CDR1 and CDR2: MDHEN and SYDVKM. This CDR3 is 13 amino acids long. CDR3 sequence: CASSLTAPGGQYF. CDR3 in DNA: TGTGCCAGCAGTTTAACGGCCCCAGGGGGCCAGTACTTC.

The CDR3 nucleotides read TGTGCCAGCAGTCGGGTGGACAGTTATCAGCCCCAGCATTTT. Its translation is CASSRVDSYQPQHF. This chain links TRBV5-5 with TRBJ1-5; D may be TRBD1 (6 bases). Per germline, CDR1 SGHKS and CDR2 YYEKEE (reference sequence). The ends were cut back, 5 bases at V and 5 bases at J, with 14 bases in the middle. The CDR3 loop spans 14 amino acids.

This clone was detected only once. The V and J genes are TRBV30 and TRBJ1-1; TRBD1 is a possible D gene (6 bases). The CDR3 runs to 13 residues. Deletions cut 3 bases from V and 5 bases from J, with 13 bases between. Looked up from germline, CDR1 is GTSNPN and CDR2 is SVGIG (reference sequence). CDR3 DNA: TGTGCCTGGAGCGAACAGGGCTGGACTGAAGCTTTCTTT. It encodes CAWSEQGWTEAFF. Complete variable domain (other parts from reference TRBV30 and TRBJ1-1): SQTIHQWPATLVQPVGSPLSLECTVEGTSNPNLYWYRQAAGRGLQLLFYSVGIGQISSEVPQNLSASRPQDRQFILSSKKLLLSDSGFYLCAWSEQGWTEAFFGQGTRLTVV.